A selection of T cell receptor beta chains follows, all from one sample in a study of human T cells and chemical hapten exposure. TCRdb used MiXCR to reprocess the RACE reads, holding one entry per CDR3 protein. The table lists approximately 260,000 distinct CDR3 sequences, over 8% of them singletons. The sequenced sample was whole blood, obtained in connection with sensitization to the hapten diphenylcyclopropenone (DPC). The receptors were gathered from a middle-aged woman with alopecia areata. Some clones in this sample may be carry-over from other donors' samples. CDR3s include the opening cysteine and the closing phenylalanine or tryptophan. D genes are given only for firm matches. Clone size, where shown, is once, few, many, or a class for clones that have expanded.

-	TRBV12-3/TRBV12-4	TRBJ1-1	few	CASSFTWGNTEAFF
TRBD1	TRBV4-2	TRBJ1-1	many	CASIGLTGGQNAEAFF
TRBD2	TRBV28	TRBJ2-2	few	CASSSYTSEALFF
-	TRBV12-3/TRBV12-4	TRBJ1-2	-	CASRNGDYGYTF
-	TRBV6-2/TRBV6-3	TRBJ1-5	many	CASSYEGRVDYSNQPQHF
-	TRBV11-3	TRBJ2-3	-	CASSLGGTGTQYF
TRBD2	TRBV10-3	TRBJ2-7	few	CAISGAGRTYEQYF
-	TRBV24-1	TRBJ2-2	many	CATKKSGSGELFF
TRBD1	TRBV28	TRBJ2-1	few	CASRFGGQGLDEQFF
-	TRBV5-1	TRBJ2-3	few	CASSRDPGTDTQYF
TRBD1	TRBV7-2	TRBJ2-3	-	CASRKGTGGPDTQYF
-	TRBV5-5	TRBJ2-7	few	CASSFVSATGDEQYF
TRBD2	TRBV6-2/TRBV6-3	TRBJ2-5	-	CASSYSTSASGQETQYF
-	TRBV9	TRBJ2-3	few	CASSVGADHTDTQYF
-	TRBV13	TRBJ2-7	-	CASSFSGTSRNEQYF
-	TRBV15	TRBJ1-4	-	CATSSRGGTDNEKLFF
TRBD1	TRBV6-2/TRBV6-3	TRBJ2-1	-	CASSWGQGRVNEQFF
TRBD1	TRBV7-9	TRBJ1-2	many	CASSLGQGLDYGYTF
TRBD2	TRBV7-2	TRBJ2-1	-	CASSFSGSASYNEQFF
-	TRBV7-2	TRBJ1-6	-	CASSLRMSGSASPLHF
TRBD1	TRBV27	TRBJ2-3	-	CASSWDRGTDTQYF
-	TRBV5-1	TRBJ2-2	-	CATKQAPTNTGELFF
TRBD2	TRBV7-7	TRBJ2-1	few	CASSPTSGSIYEQFF
TRBD1	TRBV12-3/TRBV12-4	TRBJ2-1	few	CASSLAGQLYNEQFF
-	TRBV6-2/TRBV6-3	TRBJ1-1	-	CASSWGRNTEAFF
TRBD2	TRBV24-1	TRBJ2-1	few	CATSASQGGSSYNEQFF
TRBD2	TRBV6-5	TRBJ2-1	many	CASSRLAGVYNEQFF